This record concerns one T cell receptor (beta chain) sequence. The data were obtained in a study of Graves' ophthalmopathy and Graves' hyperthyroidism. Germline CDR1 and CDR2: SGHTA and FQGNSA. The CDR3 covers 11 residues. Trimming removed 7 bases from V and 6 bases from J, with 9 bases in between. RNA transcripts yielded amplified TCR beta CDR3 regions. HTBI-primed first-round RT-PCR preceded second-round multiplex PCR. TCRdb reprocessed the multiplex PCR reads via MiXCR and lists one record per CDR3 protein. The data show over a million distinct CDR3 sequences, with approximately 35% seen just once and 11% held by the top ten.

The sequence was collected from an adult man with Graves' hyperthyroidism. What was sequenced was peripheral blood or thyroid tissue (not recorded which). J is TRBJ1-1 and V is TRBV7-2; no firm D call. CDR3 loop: CASNRSAEAFF. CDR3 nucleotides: TGTGCCAGCAACCGATCTGCTGAAGCTTTCTTT.